Following are 2 T cell receptor beta chains from one sample sequenced in a study of cytomegalovirus exposure and HLA in healthy donors. PCR employed 60 Vbeta and 13 Jbeta primers. Only in-frame clones appear in the TCRdb table, and some are missing; sequencing was by immunoSEQ multiplex PCR. The sample includes just over 70,000 clones, 70% to 75% seen only once; the top ten take over 9.5%. The sequenced sample was PBMCs. Receptor source: a human donor in good health.

The chain carries TRBV9 and TRBJ1-2; 7 bases agree with TRBD1. V lost 0 bases and J lost 4; bases outside the gene matches: 12. Germline V gene sequence: CDR1 SGDLS, CDR2 YYNGEE. The CDR3 extends over 17 amino acids. The CDR3: CASSVEGAPTGIYGYTF. CDR3 nucleotide sequence: TGTGCCAGCAGCGTAGAGGGGGCCCCGACAGGGATCTATGGCTACACCTTC.

The V call is TRBV18, the J call TRBJ2-7; 8 bases are shared with TRBD2. This CDR3 is built from 16 residues. Per the germline V gene, CDR1 is KGHSH and CDR2 is LQKENI. Unmatched junction bases numbered 4, after V lost 0 bases and J lost 0 bases. CDR3 in amino acids: CASSPPDGRASYEQYF. Here the CDR3 DNA reads TGTGCCAGCTCACCACCGGACGGGAGGGCCTCCTACGAGCAGTACTTC.